The present T cell receptor beta chain was sequenced within a study of identical twins. Study-wide findings and caveats: Out-of-frame sharing of TCR alpha in monozygotic twins was underestimated by models. Less excess twin sharing appeared in beta out-of-frame sequences. For zero-insertion analyses, partial confounding could come from invariant MAIT and iNKT cells.

CDR1 and CDR2 (germline): MDHEN, SYDVKM. The CDR3 loop spans 14 amino acids. Deletions cut 6 bases from V and 4 bases from J, with 15 bases between. Worth noting for this clonotype: The antigen is unknown.

TCRdb reprocessed the 5' RACE reads via MiXCR and lists one record per CDR3 protein. The sample has fewer than 800,000 distinct CDR3 sequences, around 7.4% seen once; the top ten hold around 1.6%. These data were also reused for a study on yellow fever vaccine responses in identical twins.

Sequenced material: PBMCs. The rearrangement uses TRBV28 and TRBJ1-2, with TRBD1 as a possible D gene (5 bases). This clonotype was sampled from a woman younger than 30 in good health. The CDR3 coding sequence is TGTGCCAGCAGCAGTACAGGACCCACCTATGGCTACACCTTC. As protein: CASSSTGPTYGYTF.